A selection of T cell receptor beta chains follows, all from one sample in a study of blood T cells in healthy people across ages. TCRdb redid the calling of the 5' RACE reads with MiXCR, one entry per CDR3 protein. Of approximately 1,000,000 distinct CDR3 sequences listed, roughly 45% were seen once; the top ten hold under 20%. Sequenced: blood. All receptors come from a woman in her fifties or sixties in good health. Both conserved end residues are part of each CDR3. A D gene is named only where the DNA matches it firmly.

v_gene,d_gene,j_gene,CDR3aa
TRBV27,.,TRBJ2-7,CASSFGSGYEQYF
TRBV20-1,TRBD2,TRBJ2-3,CSARDLREVTDTQYF
TRBV9,TRBD2,TRBJ2-5,CASTRGTEKETQYF
TRBV12-3/TRBV12-4,TRBD2,TRBJ2-7,CASRPSLTWGRAQEQYF
TRBV6-5,TRBD1,TRBJ2-5,CASSYSSGRRGTDTETQYF
TRBV6-6,TRBD2,TRBJ2-3,CASTAEQRGPTDTQYF
TRBV6-2/TRBV6-3,TRBD1,TRBJ2-5,CASSYSGTGGQETQYF
TRBV9,.,TRBJ2-7,CASSFRGEYEQYF
TRBV20-1,.,TRBJ1-6,CSARSSYNSPLHF
TRBV5-6,.,TRBJ1-2,CASSLDRGAGANYGYTF
TRBV29-1,TRBD2,.,CSVDSGGEQYF
TRBV2,TRBD2,TRBJ2-1,CASSEGGLAVYNEQFF
TRBV20-1,.,TRBJ1-5,CSGSRGMVSEGWDQPQHF
TRBV6-1,TRBD2,.,CVSRSPAGKETQYF
TRBV27,.,TRBJ1-6,CASSFSRGLNSPLHF
TRBV6-1,.,TRBJ1-5,CASSGDMQPQHF
TRBV12-3/TRBV12-4,TRBD2,TRBJ2-1,CASNTLAGVGETQFF
TRBV12-3/TRBV12-4,.,TRBJ2-2,CASRISGVATGELFF
TRBV7-3,TRBD2,.,CASSLNGLAVQETQYF
TRBV6-5,.,TRBJ2-1,CASSSLNLEVPNEQFF
TRBV6-5,.,TRBJ2-3,CASKDSDTDTQYF
TRBV7-9,TRBD2,TRBJ2-5,CASSPTLRTSGETQYF
TRBV11-2,TRBD2,TRBJ2-5,CASSLDRTSMLVRARETQYF
TRBV5-1,.,TRBJ2-5,CASSLHRPYPLQYF
TRBV20-1,.,TRBJ1-1,CSANFIVIGTEAFF
TRBV6-1,.,TRBJ2-7,CASSEGQGALYEQYF
TRBV7-2,.,TRBJ2-1,CASSLAAGPKQFF
TRBV18,.,TRBJ2-7,CASSTWRPYEQYF
TRBV6-5,TRBD1,TRBJ1-2,CASNGQDAGYTF
TRBV6-5,.,TRBJ2-3,CACSYDTADTQYF
TRBV27,.,TRBJ2-2,CASRTNRINTGELFF